Given below is one T cell receptor beta chain in context. The CDR3 is 16 amino acids. The germline V gene encodes CDR1 LGHDT and CDR2 YNNKEL (reference sequence). Germline trimming cut 4 bases from V and 9 bases from J; bases unmatched to any gene: 10. These data are taken from a study of blood T cell repertoires in COVID-19. As for the study in general: Nucleic acid was either cDNA or gDNA, and it came from T cells, B-cell-depleted T cells, or PBMCs.

Here immunoSEQ multiplex PCR was the method, and the copy in TCRdb shows in-frame clones only, minus some. Of approximately 200,000 clones listed, roughly 77% were seen once; the top ten hold roughly 8.7%. This sequence joins TRBV3-1 (or the pseudogene TRBV3-2) and TRBJ2-1; 12 nucleotides line up with TRBD2. The source material was PBMCs or T cells enriched from blood (not recorded which). The TCR sequence derives from a middle-aged man who had recovered from COVID-19. This CDR3 is CASSPRLAGAWGEQFF. In DNA, the CDR3 is TGTGCCAGCAGCCCGAGACTAGCGGGAGCATGGGGTGAGCAGTTCTTC.